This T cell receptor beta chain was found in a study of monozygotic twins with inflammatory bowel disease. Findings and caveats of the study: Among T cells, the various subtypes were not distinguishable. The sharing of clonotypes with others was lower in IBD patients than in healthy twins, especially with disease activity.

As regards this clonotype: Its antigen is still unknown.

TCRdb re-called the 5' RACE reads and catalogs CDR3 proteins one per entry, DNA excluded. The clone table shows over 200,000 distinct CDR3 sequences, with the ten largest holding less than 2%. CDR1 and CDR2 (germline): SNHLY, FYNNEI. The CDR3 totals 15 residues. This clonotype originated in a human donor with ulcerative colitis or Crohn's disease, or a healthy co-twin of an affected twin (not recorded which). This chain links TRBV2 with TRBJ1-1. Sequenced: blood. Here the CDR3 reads CASSEGASRYTEAFF.